This T cell receptor (beta chain) is drawn from a study of blood T cells in healthy people across ages. Study-wide results and limits: Donors of long life had a larger count of naive CD4+ cells and greater diversity than aged donors.

As to this clonotype: Its matching antigen is unknown.

Trimming at V came to 1 base and at J to 4 bases, leaving 6 bases not matched to a gene. This CDR3 has 15 residues. CDR1 and CDR2 from the germline V gene are SGHTA and FQGNSA. Alongside a J-beta primer mix, a sample-barcoded 5' primer served in a second PCR lasting about 7 to 11 cycles. TCRdb analysed the 5' RACE reads with MiXCR anew, one entry per CDR3 protein. The sample holds 750,000 to 850,000 distinct CDR3 sequences; roughly 25% are singletons and the top ten take 3% to 4%. These data were also reused for a study on T cells of mothers and their children. According to that study: There were over 9.5 million TCR beta CDR3 reads from each mother and a few million from each child.

The chain couples TRBV7-2 to TRBJ2-5; TRBD2 matches at 7 bases. This clonotype was obtained from a boy aged 5-17 years in good health. The sample comprised blood. The CDR3 protein is CASSLGLAVGETQYF. The CDR3, as DNA: TGTGCCAGCAGCTTAGGACTAGCCGTGGGAGAGACCCAGTACTTC.